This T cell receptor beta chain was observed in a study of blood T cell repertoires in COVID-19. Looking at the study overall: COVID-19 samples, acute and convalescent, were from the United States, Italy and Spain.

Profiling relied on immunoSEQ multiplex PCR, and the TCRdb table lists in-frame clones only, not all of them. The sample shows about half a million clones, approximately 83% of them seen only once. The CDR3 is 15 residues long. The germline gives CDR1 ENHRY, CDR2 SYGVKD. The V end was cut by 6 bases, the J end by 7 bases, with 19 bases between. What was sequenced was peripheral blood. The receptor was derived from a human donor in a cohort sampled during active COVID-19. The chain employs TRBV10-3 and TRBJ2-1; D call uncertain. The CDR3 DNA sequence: TGTGCCATCAGCTCGTTGGAGACGAGGCTAAATGAGCAGTTCTTC. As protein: CAISSLETRLNEQFF.